This T cell receptor beta chain was observed in a study of blood T cell repertoires in COVID-19. Study-level information: Acute and convalescent COVID-19 specimens originated in the United States, Italy and Spain. Nucleic acid was either cDNA or gDNA, and it came from T cells, B-cell-depleted T cells, or PBMCs.

As originally analysed: Cell counts per sample came from amplifying reference gene primers. Clones were read by immunoSEQ multiplex PCR, and TCRdb kept only the in-frame ones, dropping some. V, J and clone size derive from that table, while D and trimming were established from the DNA sequence. The sample holds approximately 220,000 clones, around 82% seen once. In germline, CDR1 is SNHLY, CDR2 FYNNEI. The V and J ends lost 8 bases and 2 bases respectively, with 4 bases between them. The CDR3 has 10 residues. Sequenced input: peripheral blood. The rearrangement joins TRBV2 to TRBJ2-7; no reliable D call. This receptor was taken from a woman aged 55-70 years with acute or convalescent COVID-19. CDR3 residues: CASAAYEQYF. CDR3 nucleotide sequence: TGTGCCAGCGCGGCCTACGAGCAGTACTTC.